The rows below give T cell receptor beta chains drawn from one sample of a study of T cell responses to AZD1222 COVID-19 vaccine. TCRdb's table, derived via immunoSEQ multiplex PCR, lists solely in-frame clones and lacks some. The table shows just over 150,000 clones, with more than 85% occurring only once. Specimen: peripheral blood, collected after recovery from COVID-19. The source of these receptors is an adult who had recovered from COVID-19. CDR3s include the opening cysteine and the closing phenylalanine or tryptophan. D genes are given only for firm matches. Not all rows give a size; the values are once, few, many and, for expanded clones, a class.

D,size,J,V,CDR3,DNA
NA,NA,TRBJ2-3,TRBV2,CANQREADTQYF,TGTGCCAACCAACGGGAAGCGGATACGCAGTATTTT
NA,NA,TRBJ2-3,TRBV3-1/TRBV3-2,CASSDTFTQYF,TGTGCCAGCAGTGATACCTTTACGCAGTATTTT
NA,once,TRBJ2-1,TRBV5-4,CASRSEVSSYNEQFF,TGTGCCAGCAGGTCTGAGGTTAGCTCCTACAATGAGCAGTTCTTC
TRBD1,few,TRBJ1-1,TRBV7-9,CASSLARGQVNEAFF,TGTGCCAGCAGCTTAGCGCGTGGACAGGTTAATGAAGCTTTCTTT
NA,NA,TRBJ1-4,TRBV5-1,CASSFAGSNEKLFF,TGCGCCAGCAGCTTTGCAGGGTCTAATGAAAAACTGTTTTTT
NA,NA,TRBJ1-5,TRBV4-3,CASSEGADQPQHF,TGCGCCAGCAGCGAAGGCGCCGATCAGCCCCAGCATTTT
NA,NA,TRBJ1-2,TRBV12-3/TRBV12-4,CASGYRDGYTF,TGTGCCAGCGGATACAGGGACGGCTACACCTTC
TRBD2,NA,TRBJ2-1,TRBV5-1,CASSSSGGYNEQFF,TGCGCCAGCAGCTCTAGCGGGGGCTACAATGAGCAGTTCTTC
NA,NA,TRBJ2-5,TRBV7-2,CASSLEKGAGETQYF,TGTGCCAGCAGCTTAGAGAAGGGGGCGGGGGAGACCCAGTACTTC
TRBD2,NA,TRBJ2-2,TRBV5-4,CASSSGTSGGGPMNTGELFF,TGTGCCAGCAGCTCTGGGACTAGCGGGGGGGGACCTATGAACACCGGGGAGCTGTTTTTT
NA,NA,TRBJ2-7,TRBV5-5,CASSLEGYEQYF,TGTGCCAGCAGCCTGGAGGGCTACGAGCAGTACTTC
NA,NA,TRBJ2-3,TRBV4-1,CASSQGPALGADTQYF,TGCGCCAGCAGCCAAGGTCCAGCCCTTGGAGCAGATACGCAGTATTTT
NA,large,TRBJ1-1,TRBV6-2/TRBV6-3,CASSYGRTEAFF,TGTGCCAGCAGTTACGGGCGGACTGAAGCTTTCTTT
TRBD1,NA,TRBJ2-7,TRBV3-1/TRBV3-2,CASSRDRERQYF,TGTGCCAGCAGCCGAGACAGGGAGAGGCAGTACTTC
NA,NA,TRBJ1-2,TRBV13,CASSLEDRSYGYTF,TGTGCCAGCAGCTTAGAAGACAGAAGCTATGGCTACACCTTC
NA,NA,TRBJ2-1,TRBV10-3,CAISFRGEIMNEQFF,TGTGCCATCAGCTTCAGGGGAGAGATAATGAATGAGCAGTTCTTC
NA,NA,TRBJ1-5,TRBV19,CASSRGPRKGQPQHF,TGTGCCAGTAGTCGCGGGCCACGAAAAGGCCAGCCCCAGCATTTT
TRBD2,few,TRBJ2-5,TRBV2,CASSRPLAGQETQYF,TGTGCCAGCAGCCGCCCCCTAGCGGGCCAGGAGACCCAGTACTTC
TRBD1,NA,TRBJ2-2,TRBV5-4,CASSLRAGGDGELFF,TGTGCCAGCAGCTTGCGGGCAGGGGGCGACGGGGAGCTGTTTTTT
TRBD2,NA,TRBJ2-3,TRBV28,CASSRPGLAGSTDTQYF,TGTGCCAGCAGCCGGCCGGGACTAGCGGGAAGCACAGATACGCAGTATTTT
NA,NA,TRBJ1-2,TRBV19,CASSMPGGGYGYTF,TGTGCCAGTAGTATGCCGGGGGGCGGCTATGGCTACACCTTC
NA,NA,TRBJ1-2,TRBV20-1,CSARAGNGYTF,TGCAGTGCTAGAGCAGGGAACGGCTACACCTTC
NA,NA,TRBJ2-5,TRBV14,CASSKQGLGETQYF,TGTGCCAGCAGCAAACAGGGCCTTGGGGAGACCCAGTACTTC
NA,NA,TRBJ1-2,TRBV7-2,CASSSRSGVKYGYTF,TGTGCCAGCAGCTCCCGTAGTGGGGTTAAGTATGGCTACACCTTC
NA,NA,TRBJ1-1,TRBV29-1,CSVVYTRDGATEAFF,TGCAGCGTTGTATACACAAGGGACGGCGCCACTGAAGCTTTCTTT
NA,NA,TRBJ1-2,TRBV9,CASSVAEGAQGYGYTF,TGTGCCAGCAGCGTAGCTGAAGGGGCCCAAGGATATGGCTACACCTTC
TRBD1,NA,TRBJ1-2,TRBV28,CASSQIRDRGQNRPGYTF,TGTGCCAGCAGTCAGATCCGGGACAGGGGGCAGAATAGGCCTGGCTACACCTTC
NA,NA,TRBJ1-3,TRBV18,CASSSSGAQSSGNTIYF,TGTGCCAGCTCATCATCAGGAGCCCAGTCCTCTGGAAACACCATATATTTT
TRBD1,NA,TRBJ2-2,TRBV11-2,CASSPGTGGSGGELFF,TGTGCCAGCAGCCCGGGGACAGGGGGCTCCGGGGGGGAGCTGTTTTTT
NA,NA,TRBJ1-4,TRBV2,CASRDGQLGGEKLFF,TGTGCCAGCAGGGACGGACAGCTCGGGGGTGAAAAACTGTTTTTT
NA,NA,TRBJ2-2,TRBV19,CASSISGTGELFF,TGTGCCAGTAGTATCTCGGGGACCGGGGAGCTGTTTTTT
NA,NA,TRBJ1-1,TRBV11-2,CASSFSTMEAFF,TGTGCCAGCAGCTTCTCTACAATGGAAGCTTTCTTT
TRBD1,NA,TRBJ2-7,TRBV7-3,CASSPDRGHEQYF,TGTGCCAGCAGCCCCGACAGGGGCCACGAGCAGTACTTC
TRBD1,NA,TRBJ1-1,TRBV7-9,CASSLAQGDEAFF,TGTGCCAGCAGCTTAGCGCAGGGGGATGAAGCTTTCTTT
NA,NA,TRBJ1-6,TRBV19,CASSIGRTVYNSPLHF,TGTGCCAGTAGTATTGGGCGGACAGTTTATAATTCACCCCTCCACTTT
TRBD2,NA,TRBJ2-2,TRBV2,CASSRKRGNTGELFF,TGTGCCAGCAGCCGCAAGCGGGGTAACACCGGGGAGCTGTTTTTT
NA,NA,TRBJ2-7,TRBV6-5,CASSYSSQGGEQYF,TGTGCCAGCAGTTACTCGAGTCAGGGAGGCGAGCAGTACTTC
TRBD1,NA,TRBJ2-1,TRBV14,CASKPGGTGKSNEQFF,TGTGCCAGCAAGCCAGGCGGGACAGGGAAAAGCAATGAGCAGTTCTTC
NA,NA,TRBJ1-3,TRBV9,CASSRGRAASSGNTIYF,TGTGCCAGCAGCCGAGGGAGGGCGGCGAGCTCTGGAAACACCATATATTTT
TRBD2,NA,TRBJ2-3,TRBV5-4,CASSLGLAGGMTSTDTQYF,TGTGCCAGCAGCCTCGGACTAGCGGGGGGCATGACTAGCACAGATACGCAGTATTTT
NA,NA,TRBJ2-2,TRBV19,CASSPTEASGTGELFF,TGTGCCAGTAGCCCCACCGAGGCTTCGGGGACCGGGGAGCTGTTTTTT
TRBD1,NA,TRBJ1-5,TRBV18,CASSSGTAQPQHF,TGTGCCAGCTCTTCCGGGACAGCACAGCCCCAGCATTTT
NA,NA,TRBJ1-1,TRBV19,CASSSLRQNTEAFF,TGTGCCAGTAGTTCCCTTCGACAGAACACTGAAGCTTTCTTT
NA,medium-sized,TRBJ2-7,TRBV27,CASSLGGAVSNEQYF,TGTGCCAGCAGCCTTGGTGGGGCAGTTTCAAACGAGCAGTACTTC
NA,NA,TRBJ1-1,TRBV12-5,CASVGHMNTEAFF,TGTGCTAGTGTTGGGCACATGAACACTGAAGCTTTCTTT
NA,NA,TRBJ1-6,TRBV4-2,CASSQVTLTNSPLHF,TGTGCCAGCAGCCAAGTGACACTGACTAATTCACCCCTCCACTTT
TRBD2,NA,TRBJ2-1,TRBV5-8,CASGGGSSYNEQFF,TGTGCCTCTGGGGGGGGTAGCTCCTACAATGAGCAGTTCTTC
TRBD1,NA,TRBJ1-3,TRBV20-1,CSASSGNRGGSGNTIYF,TGCAGTGCTAGTTCGGGGAACAGGGGAGGGTCTGGAAACACCATATATTTT
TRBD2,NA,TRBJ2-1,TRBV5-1,CASSPAGGYNEQFF,TGCGCCAGCAGCCCAGCGGGGGGGTACAATGAGCAGTTCTTC
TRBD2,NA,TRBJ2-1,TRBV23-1,CASSHIYPSGGAGEQFF,TGCGCCAGCAGTCACATCTACCCTAGCGGGGGGGCGGGTGAGCAGTTCTTC
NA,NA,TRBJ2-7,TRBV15,CATSRVVGSGSYEQYF,TGTGCCACCAGCAGAGTTGTCGGTAGCGGCTCCTACGAGCAGTACTTC
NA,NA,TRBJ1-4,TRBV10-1,CASSESSGPVGEKLFF,TGCGCCAGCAGTGAGTCATCAGGGCCTGTGGGTGAAAAACTGTTTTTT
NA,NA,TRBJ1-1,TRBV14,CASSSPGSTGRTEAFF,TGTGCCAGCAGCTCCCCGGGAAGTACAGGGCGCACTGAAGCTTTCTTT
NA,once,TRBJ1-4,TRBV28,CASSVPATNEKLFF,TGTGCCAGCAGTGTACCTGCAACTAATGAAAAACTGTTTTTT
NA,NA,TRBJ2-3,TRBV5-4,CASSLANTDTQYF,TGTGCCAGCAGCTTGGCCAACACAGATACGCAGTATTTT